The TCR beta chain described here comes from a study of blood T cell repertoires in COVID-19. This CDR3 comprises 13 residues. The V gene's germline CDR1 is SNHLY and CDR2 FYNNEI. Trimming took off 8 bases at V and 0 bases at J, with 10 bases between the two ends. Participants were aged about 18 to 100 years from 24 US areas. Original processing notes: Nucleated cell number was recorded as an estimate derived from reference gene primer amplification. The assay was immunoSEQ multiplex PCR, and TCRdb's table has in-frame clones only and misses some. V and J calls and clone size are copied from that table; D and trimming were computed from the DNA. The table includes hundreds of thousands of clones, approximately 79% detected once.

This clonotype originated in a man younger than 40 with acute COVID-19. Sequencing was done on a sample of PBMCs or T cells enriched from blood (not recorded which). The rearrangement links TRBV2 to TRBJ1-2, with D hard to call. The CDR3 reads CASEGVANYGYTF. The CDR3 coding sequence is TGTGCCAGCGAGGGTGTGGCTAACTATGGCTACACCTTC. Drawing the rest from reference TRBV2 and TRBJ1-2, the complete variable domain is EPEVTQTPSHQVTQMGQEVILRCVPISNHLYFYWYRQILGQKVEFLVSFYNNEISEKSEIFDDQFSVERPDGSNFTLKIRSTKLEDSAMYFCASEGVANYGYTFGSGTRLTVV.